This T cell receptor beta chain was captured in a study of PD-1 blockade in classical Hodgkin lymphoma (dated by TCRdb to the early 2020s). In terms of the full investigation: Nivolumab dosing was 3 mg/kg intravenously every 2 weeks, continuing until either disease progression or unacceptable toxicity. The study used TCR beta sequencing and CyTOF to define a peripheral blood immune signature of response to PD-1 blockade in classical Hodgkin lymphoma.

Read against the paper, the sample's time point label means: cycle 4 day 1 (C4D1), after more than five weeks of nivolumab. All trial patients had relapsed after autologous stem cell transplantation, with cohorts A, B and C differing in prior brentuximab vedotin exposure. A Miltenyi CD4+ T cell isolation kit was used for magnetic negative selection to purify CD4+ T cells from thawed PBMCs. The trial cohort was composed of about 58 patients with relapsed/refractory classical Hodgkin lymphoma, for whom complete response, partial response or progressive disease was recorded as best overall response. Trial patients were treated with single-agent nivolumab in the multi-cohort phase II CheckMate 205 trial. An independent review committee assessed best overall response by applying the 2007 International Working Group response criteria. Trial PBMCs were collected immediately before nivolumab initiation (C1D1) and during therapy at cycle 2 day 1 and cycle 4 day 1. After peripheral blood was drawn into 8 mL Vacutainer Cell Preparation Tubes, PBMCs were isolated by centrifugation and then cryopreserved. Purified CD4+ and CD8+ fractions were generated only in cases for which an additional PBMC sample was available. Magnetically labelled cells were removed on LS columns in a quadroMACS separator, and the flow-through was collected as the purified fraction.

The CDR3 runs 17 residues from the cysteine to the phenylalanine. CDR3 DNA only is kept here, 51 bases in frame from base 1. V lost 4 bases and J lost 4 bases; the stretch between them is 20 bases long. Per the germline V gene (reference sequence), LNHDA is the CDR1 and SQIVND is the CDR2. With regard to this clone: The target of this receptor is not known. The sample holds no much larger clone one base away, and base qualities are not on file.

Paper-wide results and their limitations: The study covered only a single clinical trial cohort, and the causes of the repertoire differences, possibly disease activity or prior therapy, were still not defined. Baseline TCR diversity was reported to be lower in newly diagnosed patients than in healthy donors, and even lower in relapsed/refractory patients. Diversity was lower in patients who began nivolumab less than 1 year after ASCT, so these patients were left out of later analyses to avoid confounding by immune reconstitution. Trial patients achieving complete response had baseline diversity similar to newly diagnosed patients, whereas partial responders and progressors had significantly lower diversity. A significant rise by C4D1 was seen in CD4+ but not CD8+ TCR diversity (p=0.0027 vs p=0.16), with the rise being most apparent in complete responders (p=0.02).

Genomic DNA was isolated using the Qiagen DNeasy kit from unsorted PBMCs as well as from negatively selected CD4+ and CD8+ fractions. TCR beta CDR3 regions were amplified by immunoSEQ multiplex PCR using primers annealing to V and J segments. A synthetic immune receptor repertoire was used to minimize amplification bias, and remaining bias was computationally removed after sequencing. Regarding the original processing steps: Repertoire diversity was quantified as the Shannon entropy index using custom Python scripts. The unsorted, CD4+ and CD8+ repertoires were each analyzed separately, with the exception of combined analyses, where CD4+ and CD8+ sequences were merged in silico. Clonal expansion was defined as a frequency increase of at least 2-fold after treatment compared with C1D1, and clones undetected at baseline were assigned a pseudocount of 0.5. Clones with 0 or 1 copy at C1D1 were defined as singleton clones, while clones with 2 or more copies were defined as non-singleton clones. Clones expanded in unsorted samples were annotated as CD4+, CD8+ or unknown by matching protein sequences in sorted samples from the same patient. Wilcoxon tests on paired samples were used to test changes in diversity from C1D1 to C4D1. As stored in TCRdb, this immuneACCESS dataset retains in-frame rearrangements with V and J assigned. A fraction of the clones does not appear; measured against another copy, unresolved V genes explain less than half of the discrepancy, and the remainder lacks a known reason. That table furnishes V, J and clone size, whereas the DNA furnished D and trimming. This sample has tens of thousands of clones in its table, and about 88% of those were observed once. About 0.45% of the sample is held by the ten biggest clonotypes.

The sequence is built from TRBV19 and TRBJ1-5, and TRBD1 may be the D gene, going by 6 matching bases. The sequences come from CD4+ T cells from blood, collected before the fourth cycle of nivolumab. The origin of this receptor is a human donor with classical Hodgkin lymphoma. The bases are TGTGCCAGTAGTAGATGGACAGAACGAGGTGTGAATCAGCCCCAGCATTTT. Its protein is CASSRWTERGVNQPQHF.